These 8 T cell receptor beta chains originate from one sample sequenced in a study of cytomegalovirus exposure and HLA in healthy donors. Produced via immunoSEQ multiplex PCR; TCRdb's table is partial and in-frame only. The sample has fewer than 150,000 clones, approximately 80% seen once. The sequenced sample was PBMCs. These receptor sequences come from a man aged 25-45 years in good health and CMV-seropositive.

The chain couples TRBV6-1 to TRBJ1-2; 11 bases agree with TRBD1. V gave up 3 bases and J gave up 4 bases; unmatched junction bases: 4. Germline CDR1 is MNHNS and CDR2 is SASEGT. This CDR3 is built from 15 residues. As DNA, the CDR3 is TGTGCCAGCAGTGATAGGGACAGGGGGTTCTATGGCTACACCTTC. Its protein is CASSDRDRGFYGYTF.

The J gene is TRBJ1-3, the V gene TRBV7-9; the match to TRBD1 covers 7 bases. CDR1 is SEHNR, CDR2 FQNEAQ, per germline (reference sequence). Losses at the gene ends were 5 bases for V and 2 bases for J; bases not matched to a gene: 6. This CDR3 is built from 15 residues. This chain's CDR3 is CASSATGLAGNTIYF. Here the CDR3 DNA reads TGTGCCAGCAGCGCGACAGGGTTGGCTGGAAACACCATATATTTT.

The chain employs TRBV5-1 and TRBJ2-5; 9 bases agree with TRBD1. CDR3 length: 14 amino acids. Losses at the gene ends were 4 bases for V and 1 base for J; bases not matched to a gene: 2. The germline gives CDR1 SGHRS, CDR2 YFSETQ. CDR3 nucleotides: TGCGCCAGCAGCCGGGACAGGGCCCAAGAGACCCAGTACTTC. This codes for CASSRDRAQETQYF.

CDR3 nucleotide sequence: TGTGCCAGCAGTGAAGCCTTCGACTTCTACGAGCAGTACTTC. This gives the protein CASSEAFDFYEQYF. V and J are TRBV6-1 and TRBJ2-7; D is unresolved. The germline CDR1 and CDR2 sequences are MNHNS and SASEGT. Trimming left V 0 bases short and J 3 bases short, with 9 bases between. This CDR3 region has 14 residues.

This rearrangement joins TRBV12-5 to TRBJ1-1; tentatively, D is TRBD1 (5 bases). V lost 4 bases to trimming and J lost 3 bases, with 18 bases between them. The germline V gene has CDR1 LGHNT and CDR2 FRNRAP. The CDR3 length is 16 residues. In nucleotides, the CDR3 is TGTGCTAGTGGTTCAAGTGTCAGGGCAGGACACACTGAAGCTTTCTTT. Translated, it gives CASGSSVRAGHTEAFF.

This clone showed up just once. The chain is built from TRBV21-1 and TRBJ2-5; TRBD1 reflects the table's D call only, with no check against the DNA. TRBV21-1 is deemed a pseudogene. This CDR3 region has 14 residues. CDR3 nucleotides: TGTGCCAGCATCAAAGGGGGGCGCCGAGAGACCCAGTACTTC. Translation gives CASIKGGRRETQYF.

The rearrangement uses TRBV5-6 and TRBJ2-3; D may be TRBD2 (5 bases). Germline lookup yields CDR1 SGHDT and CDR2 YYEEEE. This CDR3 is built from 15 residues. The V end lost 4 bases, the J end lost 2 bases, and 14 bases lay between the germline ends. CDR3 sequence (DNA): TGTGCCAGCAGCACCCTAGGAGGCTACACAGATACGCAGTATTTT. It codes for CASSTLGGYTDTQYF.

The chain joins TRBV19 to TRBJ2-1, with 9 bases fitting TRBD2. With V trimmed by 2 bases and J by 10 bases, 6 bases remained unmatched. Germline CDR1 is LNHDA and CDR2 is SQIVND (reference sequence). This CDR3 has 14 residues. The CDR3, as DNA: TGTGCCAGTAGTATAATGCGGGGGGGCTTAGAGCAGTTCTTC. Protein sequence: CASSIMRGGLEQFF.